The 20 T cell receptor beta chains below come from one sample, sequenced in a study of blood T cell repertoires in COVID-19. The assay was immunoSEQ multiplex PCR, and TCRdb's table has in-frame clones only and misses some. The sample records some 80,000 clones, more than 60% being singletons. The sequenced sample consisted of peripheral blood. These receptors all come from a human donor in a cohort sampled during active COVID-19.

This sequence joins TRBV6-5 and TRBJ2-7; no definite D call. This CDR3 spans 14 amino acids. The V end lost 7 bases, the J end lost 0 bases, and 13 bases lay between the germline ends. In germline, CDR1 is MNHEY, CDR2 SVGAGI. CDR3 in amino acids: CASNERHSSYEQYF. CDR3 nucleotide sequence: TGTGCCAGCAACGAAAGACATAGCTCCTACGAGCAGTACTTC.

The chain couples TRBV5-1 to TRBJ2-7; TRBD2 matches 14 bases. This CDR3 has 14 residues. The junction had 4 bases not matched to a gene; V was cut back by 8 bases and J by 3 bases. CDR1 is SGHRS, CDR2 YFSETQ, per germline. DNA of the CDR3: TGCGCCAGTAGAGGACTAGCGGGGGGCTACGAGCAGTACTTC. It translates to CASRGLAGGYEQYF.

The CDR3 DNA reads as TGCGCCAGCAGCCAAGATCACAGGACAGGGCTCTCCTACGAGCAGTACTTC. Its protein is CASSQDHRTGLSYEQYF. The chain has TRBV4-3 and TRBJ2-7; 8 bases fit TRBD1. Germline loops: CDR1 LGHNA, CDR2 YSLEER. The CDR3 is made up of 17 amino acids. J gave up 0 bases and V 0 bases, and 7 bases lay outside the gene matches.

This chain links TRBV5-6 with TRBJ2-7, with TRBD1 identical over 9 bases. Germline values: CDR1 SGHDT, CDR2 YYEEEE. Germline trimming cut 2 bases from V and 6 bases from J; bases unmatched to any gene: 6. The length of the CDR3 is 14 residues. The CDR3 loop reads CASSFRDRVLEQYF. As DNA, the CDR3 is TGTGCCAGCAGCTTCCGGGACAGGGTCCTCGAGCAGTACTTC.

The chain's CDR3 is CASSKAGERVEGVKLFF. As DNA, the CDR3 is TGTGCCAGCAGCAAAGCCGGGGAGAGGGTCGAGGGCGTTAAACTGTTTTTT. The rearrangement joins TRBV21-1 to TRBJ1-4. TRBV21-1 is a pseudogene locus. The CDR3 runs to 17 residues.

V and J are TRBV5-4 and TRBJ1-4; D gene uncertain. V lost 4 bases and J lost 3, with 10 bases in between. This CDR3 region has 14 residues. CDR1 is SGHNT and CDR2 is YYREEE in the germline V gene (reference sequence). CDR3 in amino acids: CASSPAGPNEKLFF. CDR3 nucleotide sequence: TGTGCCAGCAGCCCGGCTGGGCCTAATGAAAAACTGTTTTTT.

V is TRBV6-2 or TRBV6-3 and J is TRBJ2-7; 7 positions agree with TRBD2. The CDR3 spans 13 residues. The ends lost 0 bases at V and 5 bases at J; junction bases unmatched: 1. Germline lookup yields CDR1 MNHEY and CDR2 SVGEGT. The CDR3 DNA follows: TGTGCCAGCAGTTACTCGGGAGGGAACGAGCAGTACTTC. It codes for CASSYSGGNEQYF.

This chain uses TRBV5-5 with TRBJ1-5; D remains ambiguous. V lost 0 bases, J lost 7 bases, and 14 bases lay in between. CDR1 and CDR2 (germline): SGHKS, YYEKEE (reference sequence). This CDR3 contains 15 residues. As DNA, the CDR3 is TGTGCCAGCAGCTTGGTGGTTGCAGCGGGCCAGCCCCAGCATTTT. Translation: CASSLVVAAGQPQHF.

This clone was counted only a few times. The V and J genes are TRBV19 and TRBJ1-2; 7 nucleotides match TRBD1. Germline CDR1 reads LNHDA; CDR2 reads SQIVND (reference sequence). Trimming removed 6 bases from V and 8 bases from J; junction bases left unmatched: 12. This CDR3 comprises 14 residues. CDR3 in amino acids: CASSFRQGPYGYTF. In DNA, the CDR3 is TGTGCCAGTAGCTTTCGACAGGGTCCATACGGCTACACCTTC.

This clone was picked up a small number of times. The rearrangement joins TRBV5-6 to TRBJ1-2; 9 bases align to TRBD1. Germline V lookup: CDR1 SGHDT, CDR2 YYEEEE. The CDR3 has 14 residues. After removal of 0 bases from V and 6 bases from J, the junction contained 3 bases not matched to a gene. The DNA for the CDR3 is TGTGCCAGCAGCTTGGGGACAGGGGTGAATGGCTACACCTTC. This encodes CASSLGTGVNGYTF.

With respect to this clone: At one of its ends the junction is not consistent with the germline gene, which may arise from a read error. The J gene is TRBJ2-3, the V gene TRBV4-2; 9 bases fit TRBD1. This CDR3 is 16 amino acids long. From germline, CDR1 is LGHNA and CDR2 YNFKEQ. The DNA for the CDR3 is TGTGCCAGCAGCCCCCACCCAAGGACAGGGGAAGATGCGCAGTATTTT. Its protein product is CASSPHPRTGEDAQYF.

V usage is TRBV5-1 and J usage is TRBJ1-5, with unresolved D. CDR1 and CDR2 (germline): SGHRS, YFSETQ. This CDR3 has 15 amino acids. V lost 4 bases to trimming and J lost 3 bases, with 14 bases between them. The CDR3 DNA follows: TGCGCCAGCAGCCCACAAGGAGGGTACAATCAGCCCCAGCATTTT. It encodes CASSPQGGYNQPQHF.

This clone was counted between two and nine times. The V gene is TRBV7-9, the J gene TRBJ2-2; 7 bases match TRBD1. V trimming: 5 bases; J trimming: 1 base; junction bases outside the gene matches: 4. This CDR3 region has 15 residues. Germline CDR1 reads SEHNR; CDR2 reads FQNEAQ (reference sequence). The CDR3 is CASSEGQVNTGELFF. The CDR3 nucleotides are TGTGCCAGCAGCGAAGGACAGGTGAACACCGGGGAGCTGTTTTTT.

The chain has TRBV23-1 and TRBJ1-1; perhaps TRBD1 as D (5 bases). TRBV23-1 is an ORF for which the function is uncertain. This CDR3 spans 15 amino acids. The ends were cut back, 1 base at V and 3 bases at J, with 12 bases in the middle. CDR3 DNA sequence: TGCGCCAGCAGTCAATTGAAAGGGGAGGACACTGAAGCTTTCTTT. This gives the protein CASSQLKGEDTEAFF.

The rearrangement joins TRBV19 to TRBJ1-6; D uncertain. V was clipped by 4 bases and J by 0 bases, with 13 bases between them. The CDR3 runs to 17 residues. Germline-derived CDR1 and CDR2 are LNHDA and SQIVND (reference sequence). CDR3 region: CASSKRAKSSYNSPLHF. Here the CDR3 DNA reads TGTGCCAGTAGTAAACGTGCCAAGAGCTCCTATAATTCACCCCTCCACTTT. Full variable domain (outside the CDR3, taken from reference TRBV19 and TRBJ1-6): DGGITQSPKYLFRKEGQNVTLSCEQNLNHDAMYWYRQDPGQGLRLIYYSQIVNDFQKGDIAEGYSVSREKKESFPLTVTSAQKNPTAFYLCASSKRAKSSYNSPLHFGNGTRLTVT.

The rearrangement links TRBV9 to TRBJ1-2; D gene uncertain. This CDR3 is 18 amino acids long. V shed 4 bases and J shed 0 bases, with 22 bases lying between them. CDR1 and CDR2 from the germline V gene are SGDLS and YYNGEE. This CDR3 reads CASSNTGVASGANYGYTF. The CDR3 DNA follows: TGTGCCAGCAGCAACACGGGAGTCGCGAGTGGAGCTAACTATGGCTACACCTTC.

The chain carries TRBV5-1 and TRBJ1-6, with 9 bases identical to TRBD1. Germline V gives CDR1 SGHRS, CDR2 YFSETQ. There are 14 residues in the CDR3. The J segment lost 10 bases and the V segment lost 3 bases, leaving 5 bases of the junction unmatched. CDR3 residues: CASSSTGGESPLHF. The CDR3 coding sequence is TGCGCCAGCAGCTCAACAGGGGGCGAATCACCCCTCCACTTT.

The chain joins TRBV24-1 to TRBJ2-3; 9 positions agree with TRBD1. This CDR3 has 14 residues. The V gene end was trimmed by 9 bases and the J gene end by 5 bases; junction bases not matched to a gene: 8. The V gene's germline CDR1 is KGHDR and CDR2 SFDVKD. The CDR3 DNA is TGTGCCACCGCAGGGACAGGGTCGGTAGATACGCAGTATTTT. Translated: CATAGTGSVDTQYF.

V usage is TRBV5-4 and J usage is TRBJ2-1; D gene unclear. Germline V gives CDR1 SGHNT, CDR2 YYREEE (reference sequence). V was trimmed by 7 bases and J by 2 bases, leaving 4 bases between them. The CDR3 has 11 amino acids. The CDR3 coding sequence is TGTGCCAGCGCTACCTACAATGAGCAGTTCTTC. Translation: CASATYNEQFF. Full variable domain (remainder filled in from reference TRBV5-4 and TRBJ2-1): ETGVTQSPTHLIKTRGQQVTLRCSSQSGHNTVSWYQQALGQGPQFIFQYYREEENGRGNFPPRFSGLQFPNYSSELNVNALELDDSALYLCASATYNEQFFGPGTRLTVL.

There are a few counts of this clone. The J gene is TRBJ1-5, the V gene TRBV5-1, with 9 bases fitting TRBD1. The J segment lost 3 bases and the V segment lost 0 bases, leaving 1 base of the junction unmatched. Per germline, CDR1 SGHRS and CDR2 YFSETQ. The CDR3 loop spans 15 amino acids. The CDR3 reads CASSLGQGVNQPQHF. In DNA, the CDR3 is TGCGCCAGCAGCTTGGGACAGGGGGTCAATCAGCCCCAGCATTTT.